A selection of T cell receptor beta chains follows, all from one sample in a study of blood T cell repertoires in COVID-19. Assay used: immunoSEQ multiplex PCR; TCRdb lists only in-frame clones, some missing. Here the sample spans about 170,000 clones, around 87% being singletons. Material: peripheral blood. Receptors were obtained from a man aged 18 to 29 with active or convalescent COVID-19. Each CDR3 is given with its conserved first and last residue. The D gene is left open where the match is weak. Clone size appears in some rows only: once, few, many, or a class for an expanded clone.

size: -; D: -; J: TRBJ1-6; V: TRBV4-1; DNA: TGCGCCAGCAGTCCACAGTGGGATAATTCACCCCTCCACTTT; CDR3: CASSPQWDNSPLHF
size: -; D: -; J: TRBJ2-2; V: TRBV7-9; DNA: TGTGCCAGCACTATTCAACTTGGAGGCTTGAACACCGGGGAGCTGTTTTTT; CDR3: CASTIQLGGLNTGELFF
size: -; D: -; J: TRBJ2-2; V: TRBV9; DNA: TGTGCCAGCACCCTAAAAAAGGGAGATATGGAGCTGTTTTTT; CDR3: CASTLKKGDMELFF
size: -; D: TRBD1; J: TRBJ1-5; V: TRBV27; DNA: TGTGCCAGCAGCTCTACCGGGACAGGGGGTTATCAGCCCCAGCATTTT; CDR3: CASSSTGTGGYQPQHF
size: -; D: TRBD1; J: TRBJ2-1; V: TRBV2; DNA: TGTGCCAGCAGGTTTTCTGAAGGGACAGAAGATGAGCAGTTCTTC; CDR3: CASRFSEGTEDEQFF
size: -; D: -; J: TRBJ2-1; V: TRBV7-8; DNA: TGTGCCAGCAGCTTAAGACCCGGGGCCCAGGGGGGTAGGAATGAGCAGTTCTTC; CDR3: CASSLRPGAQGGRNEQFF
size: -; D: TRBD2; J: TRBJ2-7; V: TRBV6-6; DNA: TGTGCCAGCAGTTACTACTCTAGCGGGGGAGAGTACTTC; CDR3: CASSYYSSGGEYF
size: -; D: TRBD1; J: TRBJ1-5; V: TRBV3-1/TRBV3-2; DNA: TGTGCCAGCAGCCCGAGCGACAGGGATCAGCCCCAGCATTTT; CDR3: CASSPSDRDQPQHF
size: -; D: TRBD1; J: TRBJ2-7; V: TRBV11-2; DNA: TGTGCCAGCAGTCCCCGGGACAGGGTCGTGGAGCAGTACTTC; CDR3: CASSPRDRVVEQYF
size: -; D: -; J: TRBJ2-1; V: TRBV6-5; DNA: TGTGCCAGCAGTCCACTGGGGCCCAATGAGCAGTTCTTC; CDR3: CASSPLGPNEQFF
size: many; D: TRBD2; J: TRBJ2-3; V: TRBV6-4; DNA: TGTGCCAGCAGTGACTCGACTAGCGGGGGGGCCATAGATACGCAGTATTTT; CDR3: CASSDSTSGGAIDTQYF
size: -; D: TRBD1; J: TRBJ1-2; V: TRBV24-1; DNA: TGTGCCACCAGTGGAGGCAGGGGGGTTGGCTACACCTTC; CDR3: CATSGGRGVGYTF
size: -; D: -; J: TRBJ2-3; V: TRBV2; DNA: TGTGCCAGCAGTTATACGGAGGGCACAGATACGCAGTATTTT; CDR3: CASSYTEGTDTQYF
size: -; D: TRBD2; J: TRBJ2-1; V: TRBV12-5; DNA: TGTGCTAGTGCCAGCGGGAGGTGGTTAGGCAATGAGCAGTTCTTC; CDR3: CASASGRWLGNEQFF
size: once; D: -; J: TRBJ1-5; V: TRBV7-8; DNA: TGTGCCAGCAGCTTATTACAGGCCAATCAGCCCCAGCATTTT; CDR3: CASSLLQANQPQHF
size: -; D: TRBD1; J: TRBJ2-3; V: TRBV25-1; DNA: TGTGCCAGCCTTCGAGGACAGGGGAGTCCAGATACGCAGTATTTT; CDR3: CASLRGQGSPDTQYF
size: -; D: TRBD1; J: TRBJ1-2; V: TRBV28; DNA: TGTGCCAGCAGTTTCCCTACAGGGGATGGCTACACCTTC; CDR3: CASSFPTGDGYTF
size: once; D: TRBD1; J: TRBJ1-2; V: TRBV11-2; DNA: TGTGCCAGCAGCCCATTACAGGGGGCAACCGGTGGCTACACCTTC; CDR3: CASSPLQGATGGYTF
size: -; D: TRBD2; J: TRBJ2-2; V: TRBV25-1; DNA: TGTGCCAGCAGTGAGAGCGGGGGGACCGGGGAGCTGTTTTTT; CDR3: CASSESGGTGELFF
size: -; D: -; J: TRBJ2-1; V: TRBV24-1; DNA: TGTGCCACCAGTGATGGTGGGAGGGGGATAGTAGATGAGCAGTTCTTC; CDR3: CATSDGGRGIVDEQFF
size: -; D: TRBD1; J: TRBJ1-4; V: TRBV19; DNA: TGTGCCAGTATTCCGGGACAGGGCTTTTATGAGAATGAAAAACTGTTTTTT; CDR3: CASIPGQGFYENEKLFF
size: -; D: -; J: TRBJ1-5; V: TRBV6-5; DNA: TGTGCCAACGGGAACACCGGACAGCTCAATCAGCCCCAGCATTTT; CDR3: CANGNTGQLNQPQHF
size: -; D: -; J: TRBJ1-2; V: TRBV29-1; DNA: TGCAGCGTTGAACACTCCGGGACACAGGACTATGGCTACACCTTC; CDR3: CSVEHSGTQDYGYTF
size: -; D: -; J: TRBJ2-5; V: TRBV29-1; DNA: TGCAGCGGACTAGACTGGGGCCGCCAAGAGACCCAGTACTTC; CDR3: CSGLDWGRQETQYF
size: -; D: -; J: TRBJ2-1; V: TRBV27; DNA: TGTGCCAGCAAACTTTTCGCTCCCGTCAATGAGCAGTTCTTC; CDR3: CASKLFAPVNEQFF
size: -; D: -; J: TRBJ1-6; V: TRBV6-5; DNA: TGTGCCAGCCAGGGTCCAGGGATGCCCCTCCACTTT; CDR3: CASQGPGMPLHF
size: -; D: TRBD1; J: TRBJ2-2; V: TRBV27; DNA: TGTGCCAGCAGTTTCCTCAGGGGGCGCGGCACCGGGGAGCTGTTTTTT; CDR3: CASSFLRGRGTGELFF
size: -; D: -; J: TRBJ1-4; V: TRBV6-5; DNA: TGTGCCAGCATCAAAGGGGGGGCAAAGGGTGAAAAACTGTTTTTT; CDR3: CASIKGGAKGEKLFF
size: few; D: TRBD1; J: TRBJ2-5; V: TRBV2; DNA: TGTGCCAGCAGTGACGACAGGGGTAAGACCCAGTACTTC; CDR3: CASSDDRGKTQYF
size: -; D: -; J: TRBJ2-3; V: TRBV2; DNA: TGTGCCAGCAGGGGGACATGGGTCCGCACAGATACGCAGTATTTT; CDR3: CASRGTWVRTDTQYF
size: -; D: -; J: TRBJ2-7; V: TRBV7-3; DNA: TGTGCCAGCAGCGCCGCAGGACCAGGGGTAGAGCAGTACTTC; CDR3: CASSAAGPGVEQYF
size: -; D: -; J: TRBJ1-1; V: TRBV6-6; DNA: TGTGCCAGCAGCGATGCGTTAGTCACTGAAGCTTTCTTT; CDR3: CASSDALVTEAFF
size: few; D: -; J: TRBJ1-1; V: TRBV7-9; DNA: TGTGCCAGCAGGGAGGGGACGGCTAACACTGAAGCTTTCTTT; CDR3: CASREGTANTEAFF
size: -; D: -; J: TRBJ2-5; V: TRBV29-1; DNA: TGCAGCGTGGGGTTTGGGGAGTGGGAGACCCAGTACTTC; CDR3: CSVGFGEWETQYF
size: -; D: -; J: TRBJ1-1; V: TRBV23-1; DNA: TGCGCCAGCAGTCAATCCTCCGGCAGGACACACACTGAAGCTTTCTTT; CDR3: CASSQSSGRTHTEAFF
size: -; D: TRBD2; J: TRBJ2-2; V: TRBV5-1; DNA: TGCGCCAGCAGCTTGCCCGCTAGCGGGGACACCGGGGAGCTGTTTTTT; CDR3: CASSLPASGDTGELFF
size: once; D: TRBD1; J: TRBJ1-4; V: TRBV4-1; DNA: TGCGCCAGCAGCCAGTTGTGGGGACAGGATAATGAAAAACTGTTTTTT; CDR3: CASSQLWGQDNEKLFF
size: -; D: -; J: TRBJ2-5; V: TRBV5-6; DNA: TGTGCCAGCAGCTCTAGTACTCGAGAGACCCAGTACTTC; CDR3: CASSSSTRETQYF
size: -; D: -; J: TRBJ1-1; V: TRBV11-3; DNA: TGTGCCAGCAGCCCAGACCGGGACAAGAACACTGAAGCTTTCTTT; CDR3: CASSPDRDKNTEAFF
size: -; D: -; J: TRBJ2-1; V: TRBV7-2; DNA: TGTGCCAGCAGCTTACGTGTCTTCAGCTCCTACAATGAGCAGTTCTTC; CDR3: CASSLRVFSSYNEQFF
size: -; D: -; J: TRBJ2-7; V: TRBV7-8; DNA: TGTGCCAGCAGCTCGCGGGCGGGAATCCGTCCCGAGCAGTACTTC; CDR3: CASSSRAGIRPEQYF
size: -; D: -; J: TRBJ2-5; V: TRBV14; DNA: TGTGCCAGCAGCCAACTAGAGACCCAGTACTTC; CDR3: CASSQLETQYF
size: -; D: TRBD2; J: TRBJ2-3; V: TRBV10-3; DNA: TGTGCCATCAGTATCGGGGGGGCTCGGTATTTT; CDR3: CAISIGGARYF
size: -; D: -; J: TRBJ1-4; V: TRBV7-9; DNA: TGTGCCAGCAGCCTCACCAGCGGAGGTGAAAAACTGTTTTTT; CDR3: CASSLTSGGEKLFF
size: -; D: TRBD1; J: TRBJ2-2; V: TRBV24-1; DNA: TGTGCCACCAGTGATCCCGACAGGGTGAGCACCGGGGAGCTGTTTTTT; CDR3: CATSDPDRVSTGELFF
size: few; D: -; J: TRBJ1-1; V: TRBV12-3/TRBV12-4; DNA: TGTGCCAGCAGTGGGTTCGGGGACACTGAAGCTTTCTTT; CDR3: CASSGFGDTEAFF
size: -; D: TRBD2; J: TRBJ2-7; V: TRBV4-3; DNA: TGCGCCAGCAGCCGACAAGCGGGAGAATTCCCCGAGCAGTACTTC; CDR3: CASSRQAGEFPEQYF
size: -; D: TRBD1; J: TRBJ1-1; V: TRBV5-6; DNA: TGTGCCAGCAGCTTTGGACAGGGGAACACTGAAGCTTTCTTT; CDR3: CASSFGQGNTEAFF